These 20 T cell receptor beta chains came from one sample sequenced in a study of T cell clonality in common variable immunodeficiency (dated by TCRdb to 2015 to 2017). The library was built by means of the immunoSEQ multiplex PCR assay. TCRdb carries this immuneACCESS record with in-frame sequences only. Its versions omit some clonotypes, under half of them owing to an unresolved V gene in the studies checked, with the rest unexplained. For this sample the table reports fewer than 55,000 clones, with no clone seen just once. The biggest ten clones account for about 2% of the sample. The sequencing sample was made of peripheral blood mononuclear cells. The receptors originated from a person aged 18 to 75 in good health.

This clone was observed at least ten times. The read is 3 residues too short to cover the CDR3 end, so that end is filled in from the germline J gene. V and J are TRBV5-4 and TRBJ2-5; a possible D gene is TRBD2 (6 bases). The CDR3 runs to 15 residues. Germline V CDR1 and CDR2: SGHNT, YYREEE (reference sequence). Between the trimmed V and J ends, which lost 0 bases and 5 bases, there was a span of 14 bases. CDR3 sequence reads: CASSLGYGGTETQYF. Partial CDR3 DNA: TGTGCCAGCAGCTTGGGGTATGGGGGGACGGAGACC.

This clone was counted at least ten times. The read gets to within 3 residues of the CDR3 end, and the germline J gene fills in the rest. The chain recombines TRBV20-1 with TRBJ2-2; D is unresolved. The V end was cut by 7 bases, the J end by 4 bases, with 7 bases between. The CDR3 runs to 11 residues. The germline V gene encodes CDR1 DFQATT and CDR2 SNEGSKA (reference sequence). CDR3 bases read: TGCAGTGTACAGTTCACCGGGGAG. Encoded protein: CSVQFTGE. The entire CDR3 protein reads CSVQFTGELFF.

Remarks on this clone: The read comes to an end 3 residues before the CDR3 does, leaving the germline J gene to fill in the end. The chain is built from TRBV20-1 and TRBJ2-7, with 7 bases aligning to TRBD1. Trimming removed 5 bases from V and 2 bases from J; junction bases left unmatched: 3. CDR1 DFQATT and CDR2 SNEGSKA come from the germline V gene (reference sequence). The CDR3 contains 12 residues. CDR3 protein: CSAEDRTYEQYF. The sequenced part of the CDR3 DNA is TGCAGTGCTGAGGACAGGACCTACGAG.

With respect to this clone: Sequencing ends 3 residues short of the CDR3 end; the germline J gene provides the rest. The chain recombines TRBV18 with TRBJ1-4; possibly TRBD1 for D (6 bases). This CDR3 region has 15 residues. CDR1 and CDR2 from the germline V gene are KGHSH and LQKENI. The V end was cut by 3 bases, the J end by 8 bases, with 16 bases between. The CDR3 here is CASSPRTAQSEKLFF. The part of the CDR3 DNA that was read is TGTGCCAGCTCACCTAGGACAGCCCAAAGCGAAAAA.

This clone came up many times. The read finishes 3 residues shy of the CDR3 end, and the germline J gene is used to complete it. This chain uses TRBV30 with TRBJ2-1; TRBD2 aligns across 12 bases. With V trimmed by 3 bases and J by 6 bases, 9 bases remained unmatched. Germline loops: CDR1 GTSNPN, CDR2 SVGIG (reference sequence). The CDR3 runs 16 residues. The CDR3 here is CAWSAFLAGGLNEQFF. CDR3 DNA (partial): TGTGCCTGGAGCGCCTTTCTAGCGGGAGGGCTCAATGAG.

This clone was detected ten times or more. The CDR3 extends 3 residues past the end of the read, so its final part is completed from the germline J gene. The chain employs TRBV6-4 and TRBJ2-1; 10 bases are shared with TRBD1. Germline assignment: CDR1 MRHNA and CDR2 SNTAGT. V shed 4 bases and J 7 bases; nucleotides not matched to a gene: 7. This CDR3 has 15 amino acids. The part of the CDR3 DNA that was read is TGTGCCAGCAGTGTCACCGGGACAGGGGTTAATGAG. Encoded protein: CASSVTGTGVNE. The CDR3 in full is CASSVTGTGVNEQFF.

About this clone: The CDR3 end lies 3 residues beyond the end of the read and is filled in from the germline J gene. This sequence joins TRBV6-4 and TRBJ1-5; 7 bases fit TRBD1. V shed 8 bases, J shed 4 bases, and the junction held 8 bases outside the gene matches. This CDR3 has 14 residues. Looked up from germline, CDR1 is MRHNA and CDR2 is SNTAGT. The covered CDR3 bases are TGTGCCAGCGGGTCGACAGGGACGAATCAGCCC. This encodes CASGSTGTNQP. The entire CDR3 protein reads CASGSTGTNQPQHF.

This clone was detected ten times or more. The DNA ends 3 residues before the CDR3 does, and the rest of the CDR3 is filled in from the germline J gene. The J gene is TRBJ2-5, the V gene TRBV11-2, with a possible D match to TRBD1 (6 bases). The germline V gene has CDR1 SGHAT and CDR2 FQNNGV. V lost 8 bases and J 0 bases, leaving 10 bases between the germline ends. The length of the CDR3 is 13 residues. CDR3 amino acids: CASGRGYQETQYF. CDR3 bases read: TGTGCCAGCGGCAGGGGTTACCAAGAGACC.

This clone was detected only a few times. A read error may produce the germline difference seen at one junction end. The CDR3 end lies 3 residues beyond the end of the read and is filled in from the germline J gene. This sample also contains other DNA sequences that code for the same CDR3. The chain employs TRBV5-1 and TRBJ1-3; 10 nucleotides agree with TRBD1. CDR3 size: 14 residues. Germline-derived CDR1 and CDR2 are SGHRS and YFSETQ. The CDR3 spells CASSLDRGGNTIYF. The part of the CDR3 DNA that was read is TGCGCCAGCAGCCTGGACAGGGGGGGAAACACG.

This clone has ten or more counts. With the read ending 3 residues before the CDR3 end, the germline J gene is used to fill in that end. V usage is TRBV20-1 and J usage is TRBJ1-4, with TRBD1 as a possible D gene (6 bases). V lost 0 bases and J 7 bases, leaving 18 bases between the germline ends. This CDR3 region has 16 residues. In germline, CDR1 is DFQATT, CDR2 SNEGSKA (reference sequence). Here the CDR3 reads CSAREFQGTRSEKLFF. The CDR3 bases that were read are TGCAGTGCTAGAGAATTCCAGGGGACGCGAAGTGAAAAA.

This clone was counted many times. The CDR3 end is not reached by the read, which stops 3 residues before it; the germline J gene fills it in. J is TRBJ1-1 and V is TRBV5-1, with D possibly being TRBD1 (6 bases). V lost 2 bases, J lost 7 bases, and 24 bases lay in between. This CDR3 spans 17 amino acids. Germline CDR1 and CDR2: SGHRS and YFSETQ. The CDR3 protein is CASSLGLGVTGMVEAFF. The CDR3 DNA, read in part, is TGCGCCAGCAGCTTAGGTTTGGGAGTAACAGGGATGGTTGAA.

This clone was observed at least ten times. The read ends 3 residues before the CDR3 terminus; that terminus is restored from the germline J gene. The chain has TRBV6-1 and TRBJ2-1; D gene unclear. In germline, CDR1 is MNHNS, CDR2 SASEGT. The germline V and J ends were trimmed by 1 base and 6 bases, with 10 bases remaining between them. The CDR3 spans 14 residues. CDR3 sequence reads: CASSEGLESNEQFF. The DNA read from the CDR3 is TGTGCCAGCAGTGAAGGTCTAGAGAGCAATGAG.

The table lists this clone with many counts. Read data end 3 residues before the CDR3 end; the end is taken from the germline J gene. The chain joins TRBV19 to TRBJ1-5; no definite D call. The CDR3 is made up of 12 amino acids. Germline values: CDR1 LNHDA, CDR2 SQIVND (reference sequence). Partial CDR3 DNA: TGTGCCAGTAGTGTAACCGGGGATCCC. Its translation is CASSVTGDP. The complete CDR3 sequence is CASSVTGDPQHF.

This clone was found many times. The DNA ends 3 residues before the CDR3 does, and the rest of the CDR3 is filled in from the germline J gene. The chain carries TRBV7-3 and TRBJ2-2, with TRBD2 identical over 7 bases. The CDR3 runs 16 residues. Unmatched junction bases numbered 7, after V lost 3 bases and J lost 3 bases. Germline V gene sequence: CDR1 SGHTA, CDR2 FQGTGA. The CDR3 bases that were read are TGTGCCAGCAGCTTCAGGCCGGCGGGAGACACCGGGGAG. Its translation: CASSFRPAGDTGE. The full CDR3 sequence reads CASSFRPAGDTGELFF.

This clone was recorded many times. The read comes to an end 3 residues before the CDR3 does, leaving the germline J gene to fill in the end. This chain connects TRBV7-9 to TRBJ2-1; maybe TRBD1 (5 bases). The V end lost 6 bases, the J end lost 6 bases, and 12 bases lay between the germline ends. Per the germline V gene, CDR1 is SEHNR and CDR2 is FQNEAQ (reference sequence). This CDR3 is 13 amino acids long. CDR3 DNA (partial): TGTGCCAGCAGAGGAATGGGGCTCAATGAG. The encoded protein is CASRGMGLNE. The CDR3 in its entirety is CASRGMGLNEQFF.

As regards this clone: The read ends 3 residues shy of where the CDR3 ends; the end is completed using the germline J gene. V is TRBV18 and J is TRBJ1-1, with 8 bases aligning to TRBD1. The CDR3 length is 12 residues. Germline V gene sequence: CDR1 KGHSH, CDR2 LQKENI. J was trimmed by 7 bases and V by 6 bases; bases with no gene match: 4. The covered CDR3 bases are TGTGCCAGCTCGTCTACAGGGGGTGAA. It codes for CASSSTGGE. From start to end, the CDR3 is CASSSTGGEAFF.

There are many counts of this clone. The read is 3 residues too short to cover the CDR3 end, so that end is filled in from the germline J gene. The chain has TRBV19 and TRBJ2-7; TRBD1 might be the D (5 bases). Trimming left V 7 bases short and J 3 bases short, with 13 bases between. The CDR3 has 13 residues. CDR1 is LNHDA and CDR2 is SQIVND in the germline V gene (reference sequence). CDR3 loop: CASMGLGHYEQYF. The DNA read from the CDR3 is TGTGCCAGTATGGGTCTAGGACACTACGAG.

This clone was detected ten times or more. The read is 3 residues too short to cover the CDR3 end, so that end is filled in from the germline J gene. This chain links TRBV30 with TRBJ2-2, with D possibly matching TRBD2 (6 bases). The germline V gene encodes CDR1 GTSNPN and CDR2 SVGIG (reference sequence). The CDR3 loop spans 11 amino acids. The covered CDR3 bases are TGTGCCTGGAGTGTGGCGGGGTGG. This encodes CAWSVAGW. The complete CDR3 reads CAWSVAGWLFF.

This clone was observed at least ten times. CDR3 DNA (partial): TGTGCCAGCAGCCAAGGGGCAGGGATCAGCCAAGAGACC. This translates into CASSQGAGISQET. The CDR3 as a whole reads CASSQGAGISQETQYF. The gene calls are TRBV7-3 and TRBJ2-5, with a tentative D call TRBD1 (5 bases). The read gets to within 3 residues of the CDR3 end, and the germline J gene fills in the rest. The CDR3 has 16 amino acids. The V gene lost 5 bases and the J gene lost 1 base, with 17 bases spanning the gap. Germline values: CDR1 SGHTA, CDR2 FQGTGA.

This clone has only a few counts. Sequencing ends 3 residues short of the CDR3 end; the germline J gene provides the rest. The chain carries TRBV18 and TRBJ1-3; D is ambiguous. Germline V lookup: CDR1 KGHSH, CDR2 LQKENI. Trimming left V 3 bases short and J 2 bases short, with 8 bases between. The CDR3 has 14 amino acids. CDR3 bases read: TGTGCCAGCTCACCCTCCATAGCTGGAAACACC. It translates to CASSPSIAGNT. The entire CDR3 is CASSPSIAGNTIYF.